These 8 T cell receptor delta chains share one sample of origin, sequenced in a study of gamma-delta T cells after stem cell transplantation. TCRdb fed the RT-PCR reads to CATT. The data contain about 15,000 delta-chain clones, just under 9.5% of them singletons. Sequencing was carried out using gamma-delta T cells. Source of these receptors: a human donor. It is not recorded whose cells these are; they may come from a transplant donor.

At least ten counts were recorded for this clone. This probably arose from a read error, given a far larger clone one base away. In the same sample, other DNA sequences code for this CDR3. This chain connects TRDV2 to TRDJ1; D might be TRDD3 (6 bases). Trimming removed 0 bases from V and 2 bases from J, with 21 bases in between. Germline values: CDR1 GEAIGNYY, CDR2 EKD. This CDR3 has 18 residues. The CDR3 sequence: CACDTVGGPPYGTDKLIF. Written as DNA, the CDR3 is TGTGCCTGTGACACCGTTGGGGGTCCTCCCTATGGGACCGATAAACTCATCTTT.

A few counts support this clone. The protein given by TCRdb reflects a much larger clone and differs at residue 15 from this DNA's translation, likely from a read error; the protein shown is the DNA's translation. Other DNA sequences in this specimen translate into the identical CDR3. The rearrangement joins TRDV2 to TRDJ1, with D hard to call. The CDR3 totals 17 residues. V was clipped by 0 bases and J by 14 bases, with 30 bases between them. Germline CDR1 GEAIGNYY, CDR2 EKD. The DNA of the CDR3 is TGTGCCTGTGACACCCTCGGGTCCGCCCTTGACACCGATAAACCTATCTTT. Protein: CACDTLGSALDTDKPIF.

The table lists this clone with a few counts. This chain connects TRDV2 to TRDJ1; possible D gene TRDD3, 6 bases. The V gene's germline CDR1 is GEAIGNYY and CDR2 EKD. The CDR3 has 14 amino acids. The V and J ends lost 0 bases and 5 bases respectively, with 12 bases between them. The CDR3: CACDTAGLGDKLIF. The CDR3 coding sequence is TGTGCCTGTGACACCGCGGGGCTGGGGGATAAACTCATCTTT.

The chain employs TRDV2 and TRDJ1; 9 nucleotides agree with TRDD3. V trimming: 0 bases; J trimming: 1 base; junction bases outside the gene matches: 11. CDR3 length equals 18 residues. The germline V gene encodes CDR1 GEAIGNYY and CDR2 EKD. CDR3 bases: TGTGCCTGTGACACCAGCCAACGGGGGGATACAGTCACCGATAAACTCATCTTT. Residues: CACDTSQRGDTVTDKLIF.

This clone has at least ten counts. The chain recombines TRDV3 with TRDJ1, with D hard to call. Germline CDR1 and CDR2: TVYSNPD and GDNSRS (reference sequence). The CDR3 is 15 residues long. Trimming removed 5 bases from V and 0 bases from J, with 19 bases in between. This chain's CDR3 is CARCERPPNTDKLIF. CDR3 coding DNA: TGTGCCAGGTGTGAGCGTCCCCCGAACACCGATAAACTCATCTTT.

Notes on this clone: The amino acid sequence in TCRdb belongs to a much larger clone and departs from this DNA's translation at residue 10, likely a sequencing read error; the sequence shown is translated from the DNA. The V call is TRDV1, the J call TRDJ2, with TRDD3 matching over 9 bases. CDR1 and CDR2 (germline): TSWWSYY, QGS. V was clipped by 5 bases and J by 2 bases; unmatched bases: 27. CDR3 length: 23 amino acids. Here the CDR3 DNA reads TGTGCTCTTGGGAAGGGGATCCTACTGGAATACGGGGGGATACTGGACTTGACAGCACAACTCTTCTTT. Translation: CALGKGILLEYGGILDLTAQLFF.

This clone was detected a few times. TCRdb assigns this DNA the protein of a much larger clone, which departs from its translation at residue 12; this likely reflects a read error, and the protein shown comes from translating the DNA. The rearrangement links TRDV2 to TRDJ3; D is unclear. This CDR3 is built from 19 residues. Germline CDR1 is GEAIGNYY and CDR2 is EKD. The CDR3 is CACDTVGAESSSDTRQMFF. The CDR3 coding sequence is TGTGCCTGTGACACCGTAGGGGCCGAGAGCTCCTCGGACACCCGACAGATGTTTTTC.

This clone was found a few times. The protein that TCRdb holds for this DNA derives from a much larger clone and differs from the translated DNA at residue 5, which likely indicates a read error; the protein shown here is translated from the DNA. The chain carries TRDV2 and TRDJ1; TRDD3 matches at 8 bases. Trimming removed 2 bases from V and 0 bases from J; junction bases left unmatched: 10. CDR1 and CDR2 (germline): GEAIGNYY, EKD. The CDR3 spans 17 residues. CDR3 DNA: TGTGCCTGTGACAGCCTTACTGGGGGTCCCAACACCGATAAACTCATCTTT. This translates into CACDSLTGGPNTDKLIF.